This T cell receptor (beta chain) is from a study of early T cells in non-severe SARS-CoV-2 infection. As for the study in general: Sequencing input comprised bulk RNA from unsorted whole blood; chain pairing was not available. Overall study results and limits: There was a bias toward anti-spike CD8 responses in VDJdb matching, which missed private and CD4 specificities.

This clonotype occurred a few times. Antigen specificity is unknown. CDR3 length: 13 residues. Germline CDR1 MNHEY, CDR2 SVGEGT. Trimming stripped 5 bases from V and 8 bases from J, with 16 bases between. Individual cDNA molecules were tagged with unique molecular identifiers, the study reported. A single record per CDR3 protein comes from TCRdb applying MiXCR to the 5' RACE reads. The top ten clones hold 6.4% of a sample with 70,000 or so distinct CDR3 sequences, about a tenth of them seen once. The sequence was obtained from an adult who was a healthcare worker with PCR-confirmed SARS-CoV-2 infection or an uninfected control (not recorded which). The rearrangement uses TRBV6-2 or TRBV6-3 and TRBJ2-7, with D hard to call. The sample was whole blood. The CDR3 DNA reads as TGTGCCAGCAGTCTACGGCCGGGCGTCAAGCAGTACTTC. Translation: CASSLRPGVKQYF.